The present entry profiles one T cell receptor beta chain with its context. This specimen belongs to a study of blood T cell repertoires in COVID-19. For the study at large: Samples representing acute and convalescent COVID-19 were sourced from the United States, Italy and Spain. T cells, B-cell-depleted T cells, or PBMCs supplied cDNA or gDNA.

The CDR3 sequence is 14 residues long. Trimming removed 6 bases from V and 1 base from J, with 11 bases in between. Germline CDR1 WNHNN, CDR2 SYGVQD (reference sequence). Authors' data handling: Reference gene primers were amplified, and this amplification served to estimate nucleated cell counts. Clones were sequenced by immunoSEQ multiplex PCR, and TCRdb holds only the in-frame ones, with some missing. The V and J calls and clone size are taken from that table; D and trimming were inferred from the DNA. Of over 150,000 clones listed, around 85% are singletons. The rearrangement joins TRBV10-1 to TRBJ2-3; a weak D match, TRBD2 (5 bases). The origin of this receptor is a woman between 45 and 60 years old with acute or convalescent COVID-19. Material for sequencing was peripheral blood. The CDR3 DNA is TGCGCCAGCAGGAGAGACGGGGGCACAGATACGCAGTATTTT. This gives the protein CASRRDGGTDTQYF.